This TCR beta chain came from a study of T-cell reconstitution after alpha-beta-depleted transplantation in children. Study-wide results and caveats: Newly generated T cells supplied most T-cell counts and diversity one year post-transplant. The study traced high day-60 TCRbeta diversity in some patients to surviving recipient T cells and thymic progenitors. Several hundred graft clones that had expanded were reportedly the source of alpha-beta T cells about two months after transplant.

This clonotype was seen only a few times. Antigen unknown. TCRbeta library construction was performed incorporating unique molecular identifiers. TCRdb re-analysed the PCR reads in MiXCR, keeping a single row per CDR3 protein. The table records fewer than 350,000 distinct CDR3 sequences, almost 8% of them present only once. The sequencing used peripheral blood, collected 360 days after TCRalphabeta/CD19-depleted stem cell transplant. This TCR came from a female patient aged 2-9 years who had a stem cell transplant for Fanconi anemia, so the T cells may come from the graft donor.

Written as DNA, the CDR3 is TGCGCCAGGGGCCTTGACAGATTCTATGGCTACACCTTC. Residues: CARGLDRFYGYTF. The gene calls are TRBV10-1 and TRBJ1-2, with D possibly matching TRBD1 (5 bases). Germline V gene sequence: CDR1 WNHNN, CDR2 SYGVQD (reference sequence). V dropped 9 bases and J dropped 4 bases, with 15 bases sitting between them. This CDR3 has 13 amino acids.